Following are 11 T cell receptor beta chains from one sample sequenced in a study of blood T cells in healthy people across ages. Together with a sample-barcoded 5' primer, a J-beta primer mix was included in a second PCR lasting about 7 to 11 cycles. Each CDR3 protein gets one entry after TCRdb re-called the 5' RACE reads with MiXCR. The sample lists about 1.4 million distinct CDR3 sequences, approximately 60% seen once, with under 8.5% in the top ten. The sequenced material came from blood. All receptors come from a man aged 18 to 29 in good health.

A single count supports this clonotype. The chain carries TRBV30 and TRBJ1-4; tentatively, D is TRBD1 (6 bases). Trimming pared 4 bases from V and 8 bases from J, leaving 14 bases between. The V gene's germline CDR1 is GTSNPN and CDR2 SVGIG (reference sequence). The CDR3 consists of 13 residues. The CDR3 protein is CAWTPGQKEKLFF. CDR3 DNA sequence: TGTGCCTGGACTCCGGGACAAAAAGAAAAACTGTTTTTT.

This clonotype has more than one count but fewer than ten. The V and J genes are TRBV29-1 and TRBJ1-1, with TRBD1 identical over 7 bases. The V and J ends lost 7 bases and 4 bases, in that order; junction bases with no gene match: 9. CDR3 length: 13 amino acids. In germline, CDR1 is SQVTM, CDR2 ANQGSEA. The CDR3 nucleotides are TGCAGCGCTTCCGGGACAGTACCCACTGAAGCTTTCTTT. It yields the protein CSASGTVPTEAFF.

V gene TRBV15 combines with J gene TRBJ2-4, with 8 nucleotides matching TRBD1. Gene TRBJ2-7 matches the end of the DNA better, so the J call may be wrong. This CDR3 is built from 14 residues. CDR1 and CDR2 from the germline V gene are LNHNV and YYDKDF (reference sequence). The CDR3 is CATSNDRGAYEQYF. DNA of the CDR3: TGTGCCACCAGCAACGACAGGGGAGCCTACGAGCAGTACTTC.

The CDR3 region is CASSSGVGIFYGYTF. The CDR3 nucleotides read TGTGCCAGCAGCTCGGGCGTGGGCATTTTCTATGGCTACACCTTC. The V call is TRBV6-2 or TRBV6-3, the J call TRBJ1-2; no firm D call. V shed 6 bases and J shed 4 bases, with 18 bases lying between them. The CDR3 is 15 residues long. The germline gives CDR1 MNHEY, CDR2 SVGEGT.

Points on this clonotype: One end of the junction is discordant with germline, which a read error may explain. The chain carries TRBV6-2 or TRBV6-3 and TRBJ1-2; D unclear. The CDR3 covers 16 residues. Germline V gene data show CDR1 as MNHEY and CDR2 as SVGEGT. CDR3 loop: CTSSYFGSTINYGYTF. For the CDR3, the DNA is TGTACCAGCAGTTACTTTGGTTCCACGATTAACTATGGCTACACCTTC.

This clonotype turned up a few times. The chain has TRBV27 and TRBJ2-1; D is perhaps TRBD1 or TRBD2 (5 bases each). The CDR3 has 16 amino acids. CDR1 and CDR2 from the germline V gene are MNHEY and SMNVEV (reference sequence). V lost 6 bases, J lost 4 bases, and 19 bases lay in between. The CDR3 nucleotides are TGTGCCAGCAGCCCTGTCGGGACCGCACTTTACAATGAGCAGTTCTTC. Translation: CASSPVGTALYNEQFF.

As for this clonotype: A much larger clone lies a single base off, so this may be a read error. The chain links TRBV7-6 to TRBJ1-6; TRBD1 is a possible D gene (5 bases). The CDR3 runs to 13 residues. CDR1 is SGHVS and CDR2 is FNYEAQ in the germline V gene. The CDR3 here is CTSSLRGNSPLHF. The CDR3 DNA follows: TGTACCAGCAGCTTAAGGGGTAATTCACCCCTCCACTTT. The full variable domain, completed using reference TRBV7-6 and TRBJ1-6, is GAGVSQSPRYKVTKRGQDVALRCDPISGHVSLYWYRQALGQGPEFLTYFNYEAQQDKSGLPNDRFSAERPEGSISTLTIQRTEQRDSAMYRCTSSLRGNSPLHFGNGTRLTVT.

In this sample, this clonotype turned up a few times. This chain uses TRBV4-1 with TRBJ2-3; D remains ambiguous. V was clipped by 1 base and J by 0 bases, with 8 bases between them. This CDR3 is built from 15 residues. Germline loops: CDR1 MGHRA, CDR2 YSYEKL. The CDR3 DNA is TGCGCCAGCAGCCAAGTACCCGACAGCACAGATACGCAGTATTTT. Protein sequence: CASSQVPDSTDTQYF.

This clonotype occurred once. The J gene is TRBJ2-2, the V gene TRBV29-1, with D unclear. The CDR3 contains 14 residues. Trimming cost V 7 bases and J 1 base, with 13 bases left between them. Germline V CDR1 and CDR2: SQVTM, ANQGSEA. The CDR3 region is CSAARPLNTGELFF. The CDR3 DNA follows: TGCAGCGCGGCGAGACCCCTGAACACCGGGGAGCTGTTTTTT.

The V gene is TRBV29-1, the J gene TRBJ2-7; weak D call: TRBD1 (5 bases). Per germline, CDR1 SQVTM and CDR2 ANQGSEA. V was clipped by 4 bases and J by 2 bases, with 15 bases between them. This CDR3 is built from 14 residues. As DNA, the CDR3 is TGCAGCGTTGTAGGTGCGGACACCGCCTACGAGCAGTACTTC. Its translation is CSVVGADTAYEQYF.

The chain employs TRBV20-1 and TRBJ2-7; D gene ambiguous. This CDR3 contains 11 residues. The germline gives CDR1 DFQATT, CDR2 SNEGSKA (reference sequence). With 6 bases removed from V and 1 base from J, the gap between germline ends came to 7 bases. This chain's CDR3 is CSAPTSYEQYF. CDR3 coding DNA: TGCAGTGCGCCCACGTCCTACGAGCAGTACTTC.